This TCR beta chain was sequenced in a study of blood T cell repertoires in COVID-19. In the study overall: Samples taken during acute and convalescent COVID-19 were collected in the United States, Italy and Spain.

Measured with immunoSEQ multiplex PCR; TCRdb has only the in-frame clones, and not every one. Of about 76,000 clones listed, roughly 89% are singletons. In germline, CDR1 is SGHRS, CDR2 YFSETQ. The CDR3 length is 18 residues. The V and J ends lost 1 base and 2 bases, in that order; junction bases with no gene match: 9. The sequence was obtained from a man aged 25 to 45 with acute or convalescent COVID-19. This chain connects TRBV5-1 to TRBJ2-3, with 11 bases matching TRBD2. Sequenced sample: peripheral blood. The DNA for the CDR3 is TGCGCCAGCAGCTTGTCTCGGCTAGCGGGGGGTAACACAGATACGCAGTATTTT. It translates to CASSLSRLAGGNTDTQYF.